The entry below gives a single TCR beta chain sequence along with its context. V lost 3 bases, J lost 2 bases, and 13 bases lay in between. The V gene's germline CDR1 is MNHNS and CDR2 SASEGT. CDR3 length equals 15 residues. The sample belongs to a study of blood T cell repertoires in COVID-19. On the study more broadly: Samples came from the United States, Italy and Spain, spanning acute and convalescent COVID-19. Sources were T cells, B-cell-depleted T cells, or PBMCs; the material itself was cDNA or gDNA.

As handled by the study authors: Cell counts per sample came from amplifying reference gene primers. Measured with immunoSEQ multiplex PCR; TCRdb has only the in-frame clones, and not every one. V and J calls and clone size are as listed in that table; D and trimming were resolved from the DNA. The data show about 130,000 clones, roughly three quarters seen once. This TCR was sampled from a woman in her seventies with acute or convalescent COVID-19. The chain combines TRBV6-1 with TRBJ1-1; D remains ambiguous. Sample: peripheral blood. The CDR3 coding sequence is TGTGCCAGCAGTGATGGGAGACACCCCAACACTGAAGCTTTCTTT. The encoded protein is CASSDGRHPNTEAFF.